Below, one T cell receptor beta chain is given with its context. MiXCR, applied by TCRdb to the RACE reads, yields one record per CDR3 protein. This sample has some 84,000 distinct CDR3 sequences, with 8.5% found just once. The record originates from a study of human T cells and chemical hapten exposure. Indicated time point: pre-sensitization, week 0. Treatment of the sample: therapeutic diphenylcyclopropenone sensitization with weekly scalp DPC. CDR3 size: 14 residues. Germline loops: CDR1 MDHEN, CDR2 SYDVKM. The V and J ends lost 4 bases and 5 bases respectively, with 15 bases between them. The rearrangement joins TRBV28 to TRBJ2-7, with D tentatively TRBD2 (5 bases). The source is a man aged 40-55 years with alopecia areata. Some clones in this sample may be carry-over from other donors' samples. Sequences were derived from whole blood, sampled in connection with sensitization to the hapten diphenylcyclopropenone (DPC). The CDR3 is CASSSPARRNEQYV. CDR3 in DNA: TGTGCCAGCAGTTCCCCGGCTCGGAGGAACGAGCAGTACGTC.